This T cell receptor (beta chain) was documented in a study of Graves' ophthalmopathy and Graves' hyperthyroidism. Across the whole study: Sampling took place at initial diagnosis, with peripheral blood obtained before any treatment.

Amplification from RNA transcripts yielded the TCR beta CDR3 regions. RT-PCR with HTBI primers came first, then second-round multiplex PCR. TCRdb ran MiXCR on the multiplex PCR reads and lists one entry per CDR3 protein. The table has some 350,000 distinct CDR3 sequences, approximately 18% seen once. Hyperthyroidism was considered stable when no ophthalmopathy appeared within 18 months of follow-up. People with hyperthyroidism were aged 18 to 65 and newly diagnosed, under 2 months' duration. At least ten counts were recorded for this clonotype. Per the germline V gene, CDR1 is SGHTA and CDR2 is FQGNSA. The CDR3 runs 14 residues. Trimming pared 3 bases from V and 10 bases from J, leaving 16 bases between.

Source material: peripheral blood. This receptor was obtained from an adult woman with stable Graves' hyperthyroidism. The chain carries TRBV7-2 and TRBJ2-1, with D perhaps TRBD1 or TRBD2 (5 bases each). DNA for the CDR3: TGTGCCAGCAGCTTGGCCGTAGGGACCATCGAGCAGTTCTTC. This codes for CASSLAVGTIEQFF.